This passage covers 27 T cell receptor beta chains from one sample sequenced in a study of CD8 T cells in ankylosing spondylitis. No antigen is known for these receptors. TCRdb re-called the 5' RACE reads with MiXCR, one entry per CDR3 protein. The repertoire holds 500,000 to 550,000 distinct CDR3 sequences, with over 9.5% as singletons. Study-wide findings and caveats: A TCR beta motif of 7 to 9 highly homologous variants seemed to mark ankylosing spondylitis blood.

The specimen sequenced was blood, either unsorted or a sorted T cell fraction (not recorded which). The receptors stem from a male donor with ankylosing spondylitis.

This clonotype was seen only a few times. The chain has TRBV29-1 and TRBJ2-3; 7 bases map to TRBD2. Germline-derived CDR1 and CDR2 are SQVTM and ANQGSEA. This CDR3 comprises 13 residues. The V gene end was trimmed by 5 bases and the J gene end by 2 bases; junction bases not matched to a gene: 4. Written as DNA, the CDR3 is TGCAGCGTTACGGGGGGAATCACAGATACGCAGTATTTT. Protein sequence: CSVTGGITDTQYF.

As to this clonotype: An end of the junction differs from the germline gene, which may be a read error. The chain carries TRBV20-1 and TRBJ1-5; 8 bases agree with TRBD1. Germline V gene data show CDR1 as DFQATT and CDR2 as SNEGSKA (reference sequence). The CDR3 spans 13 residues. The CDR3 nucleotides are TGCAGTGCCAGAGCGACAGGGGATCAGCCCCAGCATTTT. Its protein is CSARATGDQPQHF.

The rearrangement links TRBV20-1 to TRBJ2-1, with TRBD2 matching over 10 bases. This CDR3 is built from 16 residues. Looked up from germline, CDR1 is DFQATT and CDR2 is SNEGSKA (reference sequence). J lost 4 bases, V lost 0 bases, and 6 bases had no gene match. CDR3 in DNA: TGCAGTGCTAGAGATTGGGGGACTAGCGCTTACAATGAGCAGTTCTTC. Protein sequence: CSARDWGTSAYNEQFF.

This clonotype has just a few counts. The V call is TRBV20-1, the J call TRBJ2-7; 9 bases are shared with TRBD2. There are 12 residues in the CDR3. The germline V gene encodes CDR1 DFQATT and CDR2 SNEGSKA (reference sequence). V was clipped by 5 bases and J by 13 bases; unmatched bases: 12. CDR3 amino acids: CSAPTSGPANYF. CDR3 in DNA: TGCAGTGCTCCGACTAGCGGACCCGCTAACTACTTC.

The table lists this clonotype with many counts. This chain connects TRBV12-3 or TRBV12-4 to TRBJ1-1; a weak D match, TRBD1 (5 bases). Trimming removed 7 bases from V and 0 bases from J, with 18 bases in between. The CDR3 is made up of 16 amino acids. In DNA, the CDR3 is TGTGCCAGCACCCCGGGGGAGAGCACCATGAACACTGAAGCTTTCTTT. It yields the protein CASTPGESTMNTEAFF.

This clonotype occurred many times. The chain combines TRBV7-2 with TRBJ2-1; 9 bases match TRBD2. The length of the CDR3 is 13 residues. The germline V gene encodes CDR1 SGHTA and CDR2 FQGNSA. Trimming at V came to 6 bases and at J to 9 bases, leaving 6 bases not matched to a gene. CDR3 DNA: TGTGCCAGCAGTTCGAGGCGGGGGGGTGAGCAGTTCTTC. Translated: CASSSRRGGEQFF. The whole variable domain, filled in from reference TRBV7-2 and TRBJ2-1, reads GAGVSQSPSNKVTEKGKDVELRCDPISGHTALYWYRQSLGQGLEFLIYFQGNSAPDKSGLPSDRFSAERTGGSVSTLTIQRTQQEDSAVYLCASSSRRGGEQFFGPGTRLTVL.

This clonotype was seen a handful of times. V usage is TRBV24-1 and J usage is TRBJ2-7, with D maybe TRBD2 (6 bases). The CDR3 extends over 13 amino acids. Germline V CDR1 and CDR2: KGHDR, SFDVKD. Trimming removed 11 bases at V and 4 bases at J, with 17 bases between. As DNA, the CDR3 is TGTGCCATGGGGACTCGAAGATTATACGAGCAGTACGTC. Protein product: CAMGTRRLYEQYV.

CDR3: CASSVVEAAEAFF. The CDR3 DNA is TGTGCCAGCAGCGTAGTGGAGGCAGCTGAAGCTTTCTTT. The gene calls are TRBV9 and TRBJ1-1, with D unclear. CDR1 SGDLS and CDR2 YYNGEE come from the germline V gene. Trimming pared 0 bases from V and 6 bases from J, leaving 9 bases between. This CDR3 has 13 residues.

The CDR3 here is CASRTGGEDTEAFF. CDR3 bases: TGTGCCAGCAGGACAGGGGGCGAGGACACTGAAGCTTTCTTT. The J gene is TRBJ1-1, the V gene TRBV7-2; 10 bases are shared with TRBD1. The trim removed 6 bases at V and 3 bases at J, leaving 4 bases unmatched. This CDR3 has 14 amino acids. The germline CDR1 and CDR2 sequences are SGHTA and FQGNSA.

This clonotype was detected a few times. One end of the junction does not line up with germline, which may come from a read error. The chain carries TRBV7-9 and TRBJ1-5; 9 bases are shared with TRBD1. This CDR3 spans 14 amino acids. Germline V lookup: CDR1 SEHNR, CDR2 FQNEAQ (reference sequence). The CDR3 DNA reads as TGTGCCAGCAGCCACACAGGGGGCAACCAGCCCCAGCATTTT. Translated, it gives CASSHTGGNQPQHF. Using reference TRBV7-9 and TRBJ1-5 for the parts outside the CDR3, the full variable domain is DTGVSQNPRHKITKRGQNVTFRCDPISEHNRLYWYRQTLGQGPEFLTYFQNEAQLEKSRLLSDRFSAERPKGSFSTLEIQRTEQGDSAMYLCASSHTGGNQPQHFGDGTRLSIL.

A few counts support this clonotype. CDR3 in amino acids: CASSYSPGIEQFF. The DNA for the CDR3 is TGTGCCAGCAGTTACTCTCCCGGGATTGAGCAGTTCTTC. The chain has TRBV6-6 and TRBJ2-1, with D tentatively TRBD2 (5 bases). The CDR3 totals 13 residues. Germline-derived CDR1 and CDR2 are MNHNY and SVGAGI (reference sequence). Trimming took off 0 bases at V and 9 bases at J, with 9 bases between the two ends.

This clonotype was counted ten times or more. The V call is TRBV5-4, the J call TRBJ2-2; 8 bases are a match to TRBD1. The CDR3 sequence is 15 residues long. The germline V gene encodes CDR1 SGHNT and CDR2 YYREEE (reference sequence). V shed 4 bases, J shed 8 bases, and the junction held 10 bases outside the gene matches. The CDR3 coding sequence is TGTGCCAGCAGCCTTGGGCAGGGGGCAGGTGGGGAGCTGTTTTTT. Translation: CASSLGQGAGGELFF.

This clonotype was seen ten or more times. The rearrangement links TRBV3-1 to TRBJ2-7; possible D gene TRBD1, 6 bases. Germline V gene sequence: CDR1 LGHDT, CDR2 YNNKEL (reference sequence). This CDR3 has 14 residues. V lost 1 base and J lost 7, with 14 bases in between. The CDR3 DNA reads TGTGCCAGCAGCCAAGGTTATAAAGGGGGAGAGCAGTACTTC. This gives the protein CASSQGYKGGEQYF.

This chain uses TRBV12-3 or TRBV12-4 with TRBJ1-2; D may be TRBD1 (5 bases). V lost 5 bases and J lost 1, with 11 bases in between. CDR3 length: 14 residues. Written as DNA, the CDR3 is TGTGCCAGCAGTAAGGGGTTACTTAACTATGGCTACACCTTC. This gives the protein CASSKGLLNYGYTF.

The rearrangement links TRBV11-1 to TRBJ2-3; 11 nucleotides line up with TRBD2. CDR1 is SGHAT, CDR2 FQDESV, per germline (reference sequence). The CDR3 runs to 16 residues. V lost 5 bases, J lost 3 bases, and 7 bases stayed unmatched. In nucleotides, the CDR3 is TGTGCCAGCAGCGACCCTAGCGGGAGGTGGACAGATACGCAGTATTTT. It translates to CASSDPSGRWTDTQYF.

This clonotype was detected only once. This chain connects TRBV27 to TRBJ2-1, with D possibly TRBD2 on 6 matching bases. V gave up 4 bases and J gave up 8 bases, with 18 bases separating them. The CDR3 length is 15 residues. Germline-derived CDR1 and CDR2 are MNHEY and SMNVEV (reference sequence). The CDR3 spells CASSSYLRPGDEQFF. DNA of the CDR3: TGTGCCAGCAGTTCCTATCTTAGGCCGGGGGATGAGCAGTTCTTC.

This clonotype occurred a few times. The chain has TRBV12-3 or TRBV12-4 and TRBJ2-5, with TRBD2 identical over 11 bases. J lost 9 bases, V lost 2 bases, and 2 bases had no gene match. The CDR3 runs 13 residues. The CDR3 here is CASSLRLAGPQYF. The DNA of the CDR3 is TGTGCCAGCAGTTTACGACTAGCGGGACCCCAGTACTTC.

The V and J genes are TRBV7-9 and TRBJ2-1; D gene ambiguous. The germline V and J ends were trimmed by 1 base and 5 bases, with 12 bases remaining between them. Germline lookup yields CDR1 SEHNR and CDR2 FQNEAQ (reference sequence). The CDR3 loop spans 15 amino acids. The CDR3 DNA is TGTGCCAGCAGCTTAGGACGGTGGTCAGACAATGAGCAGTTCTTC. Residues: CASSLGRWSDNEQFF.

This clonotype was recorded many times. V usage is TRBV20-1 and J usage is TRBJ2-1; TRBD1 matches 10 bases. CDR3 size: 15 residues. Germline CDR1 and CDR2: DFQATT and SNEGSKA (reference sequence). Trimming took 5 bases from V and 5 from J; bases not matched to a gene: 9. The CDR3 protein is CSAFRDRGIDNEQFF. The CDR3 nucleotides read TGCAGTGCTTTCCGGGACAGGGGTATCGACAATGAGCAGTTCTTC.

The V gene is TRBV7-2, the J gene TRBJ1-6; D unresolved. The CDR3 covers 15 residues. Per germline, CDR1 SGHTA and CDR2 FQGNSA. Trimming cost V 5 bases and J 1 base, with 9 bases left between them. The CDR3 coding sequence is TGTGCCAGCAGCCCGAGTGCGTCCTATAATTCACCCCTCCACTTT. Its protein product is CASSPSASYNSPLHF.

This clonotype was picked up many times. The rearrangement joins TRBV4-1 to TRBJ1-2; TRBD1 aligns across 10 bases. CDR3 length: 15 amino acids. With 4 bases clipped from V and 1 base from J, the junction kept 3 bases outside the gene matches. Germline V gene lookup returns CDR1 MGHRA and CDR2 YSYEKL. The chain's CDR3 is CASSPWDRGNYGYTF. The CDR3 DNA follows: TGCGCCAGCAGCCCCTGGGACAGGGGTAACTATGGCTACACCTTC.

This rearrangement joins TRBV6-1 to TRBJ2-3; a possible D gene is TRBD2 (7 bases). Trimming shortened V by 8 bases and J by 1 base, and 19 bases separated the two germline ends. The CDR3 has 16 amino acids. Germline assignment: CDR1 MNHNS and CDR2 SASEGT. In nucleotides, the CDR3 is TGTGCCAGCGAAGCTAGCGGAGGGGGGGGCACAGATACGCAGTATTTT. This sequence encodes CASEASGGGGTDTQYF.

This clonotype appeared a few times. This rearrangement joins TRBV15 to TRBJ2-1; TRBD2 agrees at 7 bases. Germline values: CDR1 LNHNV, CDR2 YYDKDF (reference sequence). J gave up 2 bases and V 4 bases, and 5 bases lay outside the gene matches. The CDR3 is 15 amino acids. Here the CDR3 DNA reads TGTGCCACCAGCACAGGACTAGAAACCTACAATGAGCAGTTCTTC. Translated: CATSTGLETYNEQFF.

V is TRBV20-1 and J is TRBJ2-5; 8 nucleotides align to TRBD2. Germline CDR1 reads DFQATT; CDR2 reads SNEGSKA (reference sequence). The V and J ends lost 7 bases and 1 base, in that order; junction bases with no gene match: 5. The CDR3 extends over 13 amino acids. The CDR3 DNA reads as TGCAGTGGCTCCGCGGGGGGCCAAGAGACCCAGTACTTC. It codes for CSGSAGGQETQYF.

The chain is built from TRBV20-1 and TRBJ1-5; tentatively, D is TRBD1 (5 bases). The CDR3 sequence is 15 residues long. The germline V and J ends were trimmed by 5 bases and 4 bases, with 18 bases remaining between them. CDR1 and CDR2 from the germline V gene are DFQATT and SNEGSKA (reference sequence). CDR3 protein: CSASGTGGRNQPQHF. CDR3 DNA: TGCAGTGCTTCCGGGACGGGGGGGAGAAATCAGCCCCAGCATTTT.

This clonotype has just a few counts. The J gene is TRBJ1-2, the V gene TRBV3-1, with D unresolved. The V end lost 0 bases, the J end lost 4 bases, and 9 bases lay between the germline ends. This CDR3 is 14 amino acids long. Per the germline V gene, CDR1 is LGHDT and CDR2 is YNNKEL (reference sequence). Written as DNA, the CDR3 is TGTGCCAGCAGCCAAGACAGGTTCGGCTATGGCTACACCTTC. It yields the protein CASSQDRFGYGYTF.

This chain joins TRBV3-1 and TRBJ2-3, with D unresolved. Germline-derived CDR1 and CDR2 are LGHDT and YNNKEL (reference sequence). The CDR3 contains 14 residues. Trimming took off 0 bases at V and 6 bases at J, with 10 bases between the two ends. The CDR3 loop reads CASSQDLVVDTQYF. CDR3 DNA: TGTGCCAGCAGCCAAGATTTAGTAGTGGATACGCAGTATTTT.